This entry concerns a single TCR beta chain. Authors' data handling: Quantification of nucleated cells was approximated via reference gene primer amplification. Clones were read by immunoSEQ multiplex PCR, and TCRdb kept only the in-frame ones, dropping some. V and J calls and clone size come straight from that table; D and trimming were deduced from the DNA. The sample lists about 220,000 clones, more than 70% occurring once. The germline V gene has CDR1 LNHDA and CDR2 SQIVND (reference sequence). The V and J ends lost 3 bases and 4 bases, in that order; junction bases with no gene match: 6. The CDR3 covers 15 residues. The data originate from a study of blood T cell repertoires in COVID-19. In the study overall: Spain, Italy and the United States supplied samples that represented acute and convalescent COVID-19. From T cells, B-cell-depleted T cells, or PBMCs came the material, which was cDNA or gDNA.

The receptor was isolated from a human donor in a cohort sampled during active COVID-19. Sequenced sample: peripheral blood. The V and J genes are TRBV19 and TRBJ1-1; 9 bases are a match to TRBD1. In DNA, the CDR3 is TGTGCCAGTAGTATTCCCGGGACAGGGAGCACTGAAGCTTTCTTT. It yields the protein CASSIPGTGSTEAFF.